Here is one TCR beta chain with its context. V gave up 5 bases and J gave up 8 bases, with 15 bases separating them. Germline V CDR1 and CDR2: LNHDA, SQIVND (reference sequence). The CDR3 is 13 residues long. The sample comes from a study of blood T cell repertoires in COVID-19. Turning to the study itself: Samples taken during acute and convalescent COVID-19 were collected in the United States, Italy and Spain. PBMCs, B-cell-depleted T cells, or T cells were the source of the cDNA or gDNA that made up the material.

Authors' methods: Amplifying reference gene primers gave estimates of nucleated cell counts. Some clones are missing from TCRdb's copy, which holds only in-frame ones; the method was immunoSEQ multiplex PCR. From that table come the V and J calls and clone size; the DNA was used to work out D and trimming. The sample yields about 350,000 clones, 80% to 90% seen once. Resolution of symptoms, clearance, or two negative PCRs was present in recovered Cohort 3 donors. Material: PBMCs or T cells enriched from blood (not recorded which). The sequence came from a woman in her 30s who had recovered from COVID-19. The gene calls are TRBV19 and TRBJ1-2; D is unclear. This CDR3 is CASSGPGGGGYTF. CDR3 in DNA: TGTGCCAGTAGTGGGCCAGGTGGAGGAGGCTACACCTTC.